The 2 T cell receptor beta chains listed next were all sequenced from one sample in a study of spatial heterogeneity in lung cancer. Time point meaning: blood at routine non-recurrence follow-up after resection. The sequenced material consisted of unsorted whole RNA from tumor, nontumor lung or frozen PBMC. In TCRdb, the 5' RACE reads were re-called with MiXCR into one record per CDR3 protein. Of some 120,000 distinct CDR3 sequences in the sample, 12% are singletons; the top ten hold 15% to 20%. The sequencing here drew on PBMCs, taken at follow-up. Every receptor here comes from a male donor with early-stage non-small cell lung cancer.

This clonotype appeared a few times. The chain is built from TRBV7-2 and TRBJ1-6; 8 bases are shared with TRBD1. The V segment lost 3 bases and the J segment 5 bases; nucleotides outside the gene matches: 3. Germline CDR1 reads SGHTA; CDR2 reads FQGNSA. This CDR3 comprises 15 residues. The CDR3 bases are TGTGCCAGCAGCTTGGGACAGGAGCATAATTCACCCCTCCACTTT. It yields the protein CASSLGQEHNSPLHF.

There are a few counts of this clonotype. The chain uses TRBV6-2 or TRBV6-3 and TRBJ2-1, with D maybe TRBD2 (6 bases). From germline, CDR1 is MNHEY and CDR2 SVGEGT. The V end lost 11 bases, the J end lost 3 bases, and 11 bases lay between the germline ends. This CDR3 contains 12 residues. DNA for the CDR3: TGTGCCTCTATGCGGGACTACAATGAGCAGTTCTTC. This gives the protein CASMRDYNEQFF.